This T cell receptor beta chain was sequenced in a study of T cell responses to AZD1222 COVID-19 vaccine. Study details: Second doses that came at about 4 or about 12 weeks were put together. The study, taken as a whole, reports: Nearly half of spike-specific TCRs reportedly target unmutated variant regions. CD4 TCRs covered the whole spike, strongest at regions 160-218 and 743-854.

V was cut by 5 bases and J by 3 bases, with 5 bases left in between. CDR3 size: 11 residues. The germline CDR1 and CDR2 sequences are SGHRS and YFSETQ. Of note for this clone: Its specificity is not known.

Assay used: immunoSEQ multiplex PCR; TCRdb lists only in-frame clones, some missing. This repertoire shows about 120,000 clones, 75% to 90% found once; its top ten account for less than 10%. The specimen was peripheral blood, collected on day 0 of AZD1222 vaccination. The TCR originated in an adult in good health. V usage is TRBV5-1 and J usage is TRBJ2-5, with a possible D match to TRBD2 (5 bases). The CDR3 sequence: CASRGEETQYF. CDR3 DNA sequence: TGCGCCAGCAGGGGAGAAGAGACCCAGTACTTC.